Below, 21 T cell receptor beta chains from the same sample are listed, as sequenced in a study of technical replicates of blood from a few donors. Produced via immunoSEQ multiplex PCR; TCRdb's table is partial and in-frame only. Of tens of thousands of clones listed, roughly 86% were seen once; the top ten hold under 6.5%. The sequenced sample was PBMCs. Source of these receptors: a human donor in good health. Some clones in this sample may be carry-over from other donors' samples.

The rearrangement joins TRBV9 to TRBJ2-3; no reliable D call. Germline V gene lookup returns CDR1 SGDLS and CDR2 YYNGEE. V shed 4 bases and J shed 0 bases, with 12 bases lying between them. CDR3 length equals 15 residues. Here the CDR3 DNA reads TGTGCCAGCAGCCCTGGTATACTGAGCACAGATACGCAGTATTTT. Protein: CASSPGILSTDTQYF.

Turning to this clone: This sample includes further DNA sequences coding for the same CDR3. The CDR3 sequence is CSVEVQGGYEQYF. The CDR3 DNA follows: TGCAGCGTTGAAGTTCAAGGGGGTTACGAGCAGTACTTC. The chain combines TRBV29-1 with TRBJ2-7, with a possible D match to TRBD1 (6 bases). There are 13 residues in the CDR3. With 1 base removed from V and 4 bases from J, the gap between germline ends came to 11 bases. Per germline, CDR1 SQVTM and CDR2 ANQGSEA.

The chain recombines TRBV11-2 with TRBJ1-1; D may be TRBD1 (5 bases). Germline V CDR1 and CDR2: SGHAT, FQNNGV. The CDR3 is made up of 12 amino acids. V was trimmed by 5 bases and J by 5 bases, leaving 9 bases between them. The CDR3 protein is CASSGGGTEAFF. The CDR3, as DNA: TGTGCCAGCAGCGGGGGGGGGACTGAAGCTTTCTTT. The full variable domain, its missing parts supplied by reference TRBV11-2 and TRBJ1-1, is EAGVAQSPRYKIIEKRQSVAFWCNPISGHATLYWYQQILGQGPKLLIQFQNNGVVDDSQLPKDRFSAERLKGVDSTLKIQPAKLEDSAVYLCASSGGGTEAFFGQGTRLTVV.

The chain recombines TRBV29-1 with TRBJ2-1, with unresolved D. The CDR3 consists of 14 residues. Trimming shortened V by 4 bases and J by 6 bases, and 16 bases separated the two germline ends. The germline CDR1 and CDR2 sequences are SQVTM and ANQGSEA. The CDR3 here is CSVAWRLVVNEQFF. In nucleotides, the CDR3 is TGCAGCGTTGCGTGGCGCCTAGTAGTCAATGAGCAGTTCTTC.

This chain connects TRBV5-1 to TRBJ1-2, with 9 bases that match TRBD1. Germline loops: CDR1 SGHRS, CDR2 YFSETQ. The CDR3 spans 14 residues. J lost 2 bases, V lost 2 bases, and 1 base had no gene match. The CDR3 loop is CASSFDRGNYGYTF. The CDR3 bases are TGCGCCAGCAGCTTCGACAGGGGGAACTATGGCTACACCTTC.

The J gene is TRBJ1-2, the V gene TRBV7-2; TRBD1 is a possible D gene (6 bases). The CDR3 extends over 16 amino acids. Trimming pared 5 bases from V and 4 bases from J, leaving 20 bases between. Germline values: CDR1 SGHTA, CDR2 FQGNSA. Written as DNA, the CDR3 is TGTGCCAGCAGCCATGAGGGGCAGGGGAGTCGCTATGGCTACACCTTC. Its protein product is CASSHEGQGSRYGYTF.

This chain connects TRBV15 to TRBJ2-5; D gene ambiguous. CDR3 size: 14 residues. V was trimmed by 0 bases and J by 4 bases, leaving 9 bases between them. Germline CDR1 reads LNHNV; CDR2 reads YYDKDF (reference sequence). Here the CDR3 DNA reads TGTGCCACCAGCAGAGAGGGCAGTGCAGAGACCCAGTACTTC. It codes for CATSREGSAETQYF. The full variable domain, with the rest looked up from reference TRBV15 and TRBJ2-5, is DAMVIQNPRYQVTQFGKPVTLSCSQTLNHNVMYWYQQKSSQAPKLLFHYYDKDFNNEADTPDNFQSRRPNTSFCFLDIRSPGLGDTAMYLCATSREGSAETQYFGPGTRLLVL.

V and J are TRBV9 and TRBJ2-2; D is undetermined. The germline V and J ends were trimmed by 1 base and 6 bases, with 10 bases remaining between them. The germline V gene encodes CDR1 SGDLS and CDR2 YYNGEE. This CDR3 has 14 amino acids. In nucleotides, the CDR3 is TGTGCCAGCAGCGTAACCAACTACGCCGGGGAGCTGTTTTTT. Protein product: CASSVTNYAGELFF.

The genes are TRBV5-4 and TRBJ1-2; D possibly corresponds to TRBD1 (6 bases). Trimming took off 4 bases at V and 4 bases at J, with 11 bases between the two ends. Germline CDR1 reads SGHNT; CDR2 reads YYREEE (reference sequence). The CDR3 covers 13 residues. CDR3 in amino acids: CASSPRDTYGYTF. CDR3 nucleotide sequence: TGTGCCAGCAGCCCCAGGGACACCTATGGCTACACCTTC.

The rearrangement joins TRBV5-5 to TRBJ1-6; 8 bases agree with TRBD1. Germline CDR1 and CDR2: SGHKS and YYEKEE (reference sequence). J was trimmed by 8 bases and V by 4 bases; bases with no gene match: 5. The CDR3 contains 14 residues. In DNA form, the CDR3 reads TGTGCCAGCAGCCCGGGACAGGATGATTCACCCCTCCACTTT. This sequence encodes CASSPGQDDSPLHF.

This chain joins TRBV4-3 and TRBJ2-5; TRBD1 aligns across 8 bases. This CDR3 is built from 13 residues. V lost 3 bases to trimming and J lost 6 bases; unmatched junction nucleotides: 3. Germline CDR1 reads LGHNA; CDR2 reads YSLEER. Written as DNA, the CDR3 is TGCGCCAGCAGCCAGACAGGGGCAAAGACCCAGTACTTC. Its protein is CASSQTGAKTQYF.

This clone was detected only once. Sequence at one end of the junction differs from germline and may be a read error. The chain employs TRBV5-1 and TRBJ1-6, with 7 bases identical to TRBD1. The germline V gene encodes CDR1 SGHRS and CDR2 YFSETQ. The CDR3 contains 16 residues. CDR3 coding DNA: TGCGCCAGCAGTTTGGACAGGAGCTCCTATAATTCACCCCTCCACTTT. It encodes CASSLDRSSYNSPLHF.

The chain is built from TRBV11-2 and TRBJ2-3, with D perhaps matching TRBD2 (7 bases). The germline V gene has CDR1 SGHAT and CDR2 FQNNGV. With 5 bases removed from V and 2 bases from J, the gap between germline ends came to 14 bases. The CDR3 sequence is 15 residues long. CDR3 in amino acids: CASSRAGGPTDTQYF. For the CDR3, the DNA is TGTGCCAGCAGCCGGGCCGGGGGGCCCACAGATACGCAGTATTTT. The full variable domain, with the rest looked up from reference TRBV11-2 and TRBJ2-3, is EAGVAQSPRYKIIEKRQSVAFWCNPISGHATLYWYQQILGQGPKLLIQFQNNGVVDDSQLPKDRFSAERLKGVDSTLKIQPAKLEDSAVYLCASSRAGGPTDTQYFGPGTRLTVL.

In this sample, this clone turned up a few times. The chain recombines TRBV7-8 with TRBJ2-5; 7 nucleotides line up with TRBD2. The CDR3 contains 13 residues. Germline values: CDR1 SGHVS, CDR2 FQNEAQ. The V and J ends lost 5 bases and 5 bases, in that order; junction bases with no gene match: 5. CDR3 bases: TGTGCCAGCAGCCCCCGACTAGCCGAGACCCAGTACTTC. Protein sequence: CASSPRLAETQYF.

V gene TRBV7-9 combines with J gene TRBJ1-1; a weak D match, TRBD1 (6 bases). CDR3 length: 14 residues. CDR1 and CDR2 (germline): SEHNR, FQNEAQ (reference sequence). Between the trimmed V and J ends, which lost 5 bases and 2 bases, there was a span of 12 bases. CDR3: CASSARTVNTEAFF. The CDR3 DNA reads as TGTGCCAGCAGCGCCCGGACAGTTAACACTGAAGCTTTCTTT.

This chain joins TRBV27 and TRBJ1-5; D call uncertain. The CDR3 sequence is 13 residues long. V lost 6 bases to trimming and J lost 7 bases, with 13 bases between them. CDR1 is MNHEY and CDR2 is SMNVEV in the germline V gene (reference sequence). In DNA form, the CDR3 reads TGTGCCAGCAGCCCGGGGTACGAACAGCCCCAGCATTTT. Translated: CASSPGYEQPQHF.

The V gene is TRBV9, the J gene TRBJ2-7, with TRBD2 matching over 15 bases. The J segment lost 4 bases and the V segment lost 3 bases, leaving 5 bases of the junction unmatched. CDR3 size: 16 residues. Per the germline V gene, CDR1 is SGDLS and CDR2 is YYNGEE. Written as DNA, the CDR3 is TGTGCCAGCAGCGGAACCGGGACTAGCGGGGGGTACGAGCAGTACTTC. Translation: CASSGTGTSGGYEQYF.

The rearrangement joins TRBV4-1 to TRBJ1-2, with 8 bases aligning to TRBD1. Germline V lookup: CDR1 MGHRA, CDR2 YSYEKL. V lost 0 bases to trimming and J lost 4 bases; unmatched junction nucleotides: 7. The length of the CDR3 is 16 residues. CDR3 residues: CASSQDQDRGAYGYTF. The CDR3 DNA reads TGCGCCAGCAGCCAAGATCAAGACAGGGGTGCCTATGGCTACACCTTC.

The chain employs TRBV4-1 and TRBJ1-5; no reliable D call. Germline V lookup: CDR1 MGHRA, CDR2 YSYEKL. The V end was cut by 1 base, the J end by 4 bases, with 8 bases between. The CDR3 is 14 residues long. The CDR3 loop is CASSQGPINQPQHF. Written as DNA, the CDR3 is TGCGCCAGCAGCCAAGGTCCCATTAATCAGCCCCAGCATTTT.

The chain is built from TRBV10-3 and TRBJ2-7, with D unclear. The CDR3 extends over 11 amino acids. CDR1 is ENHRY, CDR2 SYGVKD, per germline. The V end was cut by 3 bases, the J end by 2 bases, with 2 bases between. The CDR3 here is CAISDTYEQYF. The CDR3 DNA reads TGTGCCATCAGTGACACCTACGAGCAGTACTTC.

V gene TRBV4-3 combines with J gene TRBJ2-7; 12 bases line up with TRBD2. The CDR3 length is 18 residues. In germline, CDR1 is LGHNA, CDR2 YSLEER. J lost 2 bases, V lost 3 bases, and 11 bases had no gene match. The CDR3 reads CASSQQIGLAGRAYEQYF. The CDR3 DNA reads TGCGCCAGCAGCCAGCAAATCGGACTAGCGGGGAGGGCCTACGAGCAGTACTTC.